This T cell receptor (beta chain) is from a study of regulatory T cells in long-lasting Graves disease. Study as a whole: Patients newly diagnosed with Graves' had been on antithyroid drugs for under 3 months.

For TCR beta, libraries came from iRepertoire HTBI primers and Arm-PCR of CDR3 regions. TCRdb processed the multiplex PCR reads anew with MiXCR; each CDR3 protein has one entry. This table has 300,000 to 400,000 distinct CDR3 sequences, around 15% appearing once. CDR3 size: 14 residues. V shed 4 bases, J shed 7 bases, and the junction held 6 bases outside the gene matches. Per germline, CDR1 SGHTA and CDR2 FQGNSA. The time point is: newly diagnosed GD, antithyroid drugs for less than 3 months. Following extraction of RNA from PBMCs, that RNA was used to make the TCR library. Study-level results: Clonotypes that were public and shared totalled about 2,500 in persistent patients versus over 800 in new patients. Segments TRBV28, TRBJ1-2 and TRBJ2-5 showed preferential usage in persistent disease. Thyroid tissue was not studied; only peripheral blood was.

In regard to this clonotype: Its antigen is not identified.

This rearrangement joins TRBV7-2 to TRBJ1-2; 10 bases are a match to TRBD1. This TCR was sampled from a female donor with Graves disease. The sample consisted of peripheral blood mononuclear cells (PBMCs), taken at new diagnosis, from a patient treated with antithyroid drugs. CDR3 coding DNA: TGTGCCAGCAGCTACGGGACAGGGGCCTCTGGCTACACCTTC. This sequence encodes CASSYGTGASGYTF.